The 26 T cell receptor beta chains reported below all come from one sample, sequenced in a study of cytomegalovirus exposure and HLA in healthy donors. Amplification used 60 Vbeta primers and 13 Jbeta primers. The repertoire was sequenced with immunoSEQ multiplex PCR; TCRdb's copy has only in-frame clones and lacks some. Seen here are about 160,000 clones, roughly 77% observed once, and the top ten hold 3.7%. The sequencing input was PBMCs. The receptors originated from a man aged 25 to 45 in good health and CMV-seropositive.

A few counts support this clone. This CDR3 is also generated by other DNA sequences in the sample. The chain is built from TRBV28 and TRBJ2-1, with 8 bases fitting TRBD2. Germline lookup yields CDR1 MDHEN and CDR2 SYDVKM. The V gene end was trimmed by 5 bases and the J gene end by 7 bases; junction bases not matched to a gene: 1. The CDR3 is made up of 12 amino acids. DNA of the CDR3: TGTGCCAGCAGTCTAGCGGGTAATGAGCAGTTCTTC. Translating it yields CASSLAGNEQFF.

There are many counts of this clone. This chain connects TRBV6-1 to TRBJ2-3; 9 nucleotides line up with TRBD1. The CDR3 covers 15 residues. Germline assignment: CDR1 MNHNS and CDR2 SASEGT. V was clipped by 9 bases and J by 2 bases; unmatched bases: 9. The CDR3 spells CASTLRDRVTDTQYF. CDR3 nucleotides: TGTGCCAGTACGCTCCGGGACAGGGTCACAGATACGCAGTATTTT.

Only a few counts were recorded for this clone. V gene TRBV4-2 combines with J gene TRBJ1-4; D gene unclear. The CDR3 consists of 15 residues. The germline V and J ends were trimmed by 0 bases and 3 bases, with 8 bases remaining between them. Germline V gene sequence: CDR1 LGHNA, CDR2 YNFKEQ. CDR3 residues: CASSQDSTANEKLFF. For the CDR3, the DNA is TGTGCCAGCAGCCAAGATTCCACAGCTAATGAAAAACTGTTTTTT.

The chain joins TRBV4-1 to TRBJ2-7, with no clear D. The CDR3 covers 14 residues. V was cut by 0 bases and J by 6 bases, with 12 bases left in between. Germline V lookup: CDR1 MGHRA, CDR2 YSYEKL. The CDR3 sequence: CASSQDYLVAEQYF. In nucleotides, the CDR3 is TGCGCCAGCAGCCAAGATTACCTCGTAGCCGAGCAGTACTTC.

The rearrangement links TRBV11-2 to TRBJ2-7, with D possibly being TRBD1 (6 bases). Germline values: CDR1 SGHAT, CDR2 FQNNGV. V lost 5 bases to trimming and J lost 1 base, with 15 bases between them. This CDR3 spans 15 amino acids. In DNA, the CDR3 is TGTGCCAGCAGCAGAGCCGGGACACCGTCCTACGAGCAGTACTTC. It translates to CASSRAGTPSYEQYF.

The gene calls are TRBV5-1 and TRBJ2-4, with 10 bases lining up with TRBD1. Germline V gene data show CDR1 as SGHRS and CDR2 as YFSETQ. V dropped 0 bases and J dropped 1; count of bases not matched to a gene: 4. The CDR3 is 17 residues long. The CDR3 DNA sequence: TGCGCCAGCAGCTTGGGACAGGGGGCGAAGGCCAAAAACATTCAGTACTTC. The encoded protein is CASSLGQGAKAKNIQYF.

The CDR3 loop is CASSQFKYEQYF. In DNA, the CDR3 is TGTGCCAGCAGCCAATTCAAATACGAGCAGTACTTC. This sequence joins TRBV14 and TRBJ2-7; no reliable D call. The CDR3 runs to 12 residues. V was clipped by 2 bases and J by 4 bases, with 6 bases between them. Germline CDR1 reads SGHDN; CDR2 reads FVKESK.

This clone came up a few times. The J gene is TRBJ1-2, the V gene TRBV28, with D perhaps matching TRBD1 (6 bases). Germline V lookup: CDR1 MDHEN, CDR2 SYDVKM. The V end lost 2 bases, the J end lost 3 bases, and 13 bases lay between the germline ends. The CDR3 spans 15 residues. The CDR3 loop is CASSLPTGWDYGYTF. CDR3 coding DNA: TGTGCCAGCAGTTTACCAACAGGGTGGGACTATGGCTACACCTTC.

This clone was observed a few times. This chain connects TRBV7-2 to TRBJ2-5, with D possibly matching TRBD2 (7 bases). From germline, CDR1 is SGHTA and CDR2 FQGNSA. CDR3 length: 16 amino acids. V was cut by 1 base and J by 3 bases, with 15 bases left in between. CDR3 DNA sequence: TGTGCCAGCAGCTTAGGGTCGGGGGGCATGGAAGAGACCCAGTACTTC. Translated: CASSLGSGGMEETQYF. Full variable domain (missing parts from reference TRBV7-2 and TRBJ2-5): GAGVSQSPSNKVTEKGKDVELRCDPISGHTALYWYRQSLGQGLEFLIYFQGNSAPDKSGLPSDRFSAERTGGSVSTLTIQRTQQEDSAVYLCASSLGSGGMEETQYFGPGTRLLVL.

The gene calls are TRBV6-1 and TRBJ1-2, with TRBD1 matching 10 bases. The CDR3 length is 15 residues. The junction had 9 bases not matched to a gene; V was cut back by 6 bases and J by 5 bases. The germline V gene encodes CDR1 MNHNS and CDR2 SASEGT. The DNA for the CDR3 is TGTGCCAGCAGCTTAGGGGACAGGGGTTTTTATGGCTACACCTTC. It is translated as CASSLGDRGFYGYTF.

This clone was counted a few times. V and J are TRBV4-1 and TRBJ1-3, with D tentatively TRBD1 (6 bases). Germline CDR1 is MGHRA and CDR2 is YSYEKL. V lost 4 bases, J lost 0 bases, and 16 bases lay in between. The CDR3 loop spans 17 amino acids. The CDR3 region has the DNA TGCGCCAGCAGCCTCATGGGGGCCGGAAGCTCTGGAAACACCATATATTTT. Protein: CASSLMGAGSSGNTIYF.

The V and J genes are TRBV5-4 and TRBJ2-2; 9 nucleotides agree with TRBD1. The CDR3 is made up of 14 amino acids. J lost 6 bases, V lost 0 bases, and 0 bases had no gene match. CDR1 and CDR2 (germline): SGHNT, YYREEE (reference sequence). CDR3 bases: TGTGCCAGCAGCTTGGGGACAGGGGCCGGGGAGCTGTTTTTT. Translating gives CASSLGTGAGELFF.

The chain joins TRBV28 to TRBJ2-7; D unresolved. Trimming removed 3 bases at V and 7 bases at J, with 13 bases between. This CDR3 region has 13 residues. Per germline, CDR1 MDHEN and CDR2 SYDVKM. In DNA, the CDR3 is TGTGCCAGCAGTTTTTCTCCGATCGGGGAGCAGTACTTC. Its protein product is CASSFSPIGEQYF.

CDR3 DNA: TGTGCCAGCAGCTTAGCCGAGACAGGGGGAATCGGGGAGCTGTTTTTT. This encodes CASSLAETGGIGELFF. The chain couples TRBV7-6 to TRBJ2-2; 9 bases are shared with TRBD1. The CDR3 length is 16 residues. The J segment lost 7 bases and the V segment lost 0 bases, leaving 6 bases of the junction unmatched. Germline loops: CDR1 SGHVS, CDR2 FNYEAQ.

DNA of the CDR3: TGCAGCGTCGCCGGGACACTATCAAACATTCAGTACTTC. This gives the protein CSVAGTLSNIQYF. This chain connects TRBV29-1 to TRBJ2-4; D perhaps matches TRBD1 (6 bases). Germline V gene sequence: CDR1 SQVTM, CDR2 ANQGSEA. Trimming stripped 6 bases from V and 6 bases from J, with 15 bases between. This CDR3 has 13 residues.

The CDR3 here is CASSQALPSGRYNEQFF. The CDR3 nucleotides are TGCGCCAGCAGCCAAGCTCTCCCTAGCGGAAGGTACAATGAGCAGTTCTTC. This chain uses TRBV4-1 with TRBJ2-1; 7 bases map to TRBD2. CDR3 length: 17 amino acids. Germline values: CDR1 MGHRA, CDR2 YSYEKL. J was trimmed by 4 bases and V by 1 base; bases with no gene match: 10.

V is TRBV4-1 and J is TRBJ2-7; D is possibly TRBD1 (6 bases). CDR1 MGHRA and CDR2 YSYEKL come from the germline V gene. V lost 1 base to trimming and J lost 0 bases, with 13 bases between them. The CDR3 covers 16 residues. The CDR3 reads CASSQAPGDNSYEQYF. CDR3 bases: TGCGCCAGCAGCCAAGCCCCAGGGGATAACTCCTACGAGCAGTACTTC.

CDR3 sequence reads: CASDMLGWEQYF. The CDR3 DNA reads as TGTGCCAGCGATATGTTGGGCTGGGAGCAGTACTTC. The rearrangement links TRBV7-9 to TRBJ2-7; D is uncertain. The V gene lost 8 bases and the J gene lost 7 bases, with 15 bases spanning the gap. The germline V gene has CDR1 SEHNR and CDR2 FQNEAQ (reference sequence). This CDR3 is built from 12 residues.

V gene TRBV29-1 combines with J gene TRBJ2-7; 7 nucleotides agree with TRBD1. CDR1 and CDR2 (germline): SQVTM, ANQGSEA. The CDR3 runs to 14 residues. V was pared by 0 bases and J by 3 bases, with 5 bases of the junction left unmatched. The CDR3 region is CSVEETGDNYEQYF. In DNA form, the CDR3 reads TGCAGCGTTGAAGAAACAGGGGACAACTACGAGCAGTACTTC.

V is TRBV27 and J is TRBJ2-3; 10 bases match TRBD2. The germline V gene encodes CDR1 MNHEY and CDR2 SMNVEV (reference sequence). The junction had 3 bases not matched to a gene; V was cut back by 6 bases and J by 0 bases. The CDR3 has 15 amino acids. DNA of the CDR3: TGTGCCAGCAGCCTAGCGGGGGTTAGCACAGATACGCAGTATTTT. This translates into CASSLAGVSTDTQYF.

CDR3 in amino acids: CAISPPGILYEQYF. DNA of the CDR3: TGTGCCATCAGTCCGCCAGGCATCTTATACGAGCAGTACTTC. V and J are TRBV10-3 and TRBJ2-7; D unclear. CDR3 length: 14 residues. CDR1 and CDR2 (germline): ENHRY, SYGVKD. The V and J ends lost 5 bases and 4 bases respectively, with 15 bases between them.

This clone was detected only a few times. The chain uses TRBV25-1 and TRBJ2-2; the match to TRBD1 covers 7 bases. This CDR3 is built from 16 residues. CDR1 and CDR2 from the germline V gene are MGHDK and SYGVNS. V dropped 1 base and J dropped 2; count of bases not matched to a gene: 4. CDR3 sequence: CASSEWGTDNTGELFF. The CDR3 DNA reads TGTGCCAGCAGTGAATGGGGGACAGACAACACCGGGGAGCTGTTTTTT.

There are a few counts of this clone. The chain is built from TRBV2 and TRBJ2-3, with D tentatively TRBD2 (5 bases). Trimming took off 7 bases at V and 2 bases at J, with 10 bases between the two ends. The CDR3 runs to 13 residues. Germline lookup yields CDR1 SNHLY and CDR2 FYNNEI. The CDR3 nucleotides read TGTGCCAGCAACGGACTCTACACAGATACGCAGTATTTT. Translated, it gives CASNGLYTDTQYF.

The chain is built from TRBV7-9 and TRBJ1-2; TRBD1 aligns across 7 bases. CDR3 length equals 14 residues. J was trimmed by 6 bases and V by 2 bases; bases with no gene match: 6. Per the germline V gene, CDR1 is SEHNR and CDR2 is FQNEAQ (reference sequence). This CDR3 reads CASSLRGGADGYTF. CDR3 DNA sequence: TGTGCCAGCAGCTTAAGAGGGGGCGCGGATGGCTACACCTTC.

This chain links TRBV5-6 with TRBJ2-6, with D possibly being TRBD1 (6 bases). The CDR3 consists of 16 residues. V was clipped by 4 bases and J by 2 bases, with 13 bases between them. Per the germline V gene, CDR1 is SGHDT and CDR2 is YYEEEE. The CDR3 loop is CASSPVGAPGANVLTF. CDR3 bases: TGTGCCAGCAGCCCGGTGGGGGCCCCTGGGGCCAACGTCCTGACTTTC. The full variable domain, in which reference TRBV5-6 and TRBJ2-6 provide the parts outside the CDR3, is DAGVTQSPTHLIKTRGQQVTLRCSPKSGHDTVSWYQQALGQGPQFIFQYYEEEERQRGNFPDRFSGHQFPNYSSELNVNALLLGDSALYLCASSPVGAPGANVLTFGAGSRLTVL.

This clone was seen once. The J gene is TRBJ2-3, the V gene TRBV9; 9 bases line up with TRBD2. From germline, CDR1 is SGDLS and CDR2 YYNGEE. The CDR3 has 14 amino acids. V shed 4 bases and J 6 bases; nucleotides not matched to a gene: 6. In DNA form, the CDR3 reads TGTGCCAGCAGCCTCCGCGGGGGGGACGATACGCAGTATTTT. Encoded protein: CASSLRGGDDTQYF.